Sequencing of this TCR beta chain was carried out in a study of T cell responses to AZD1222 COVID-19 vaccine. Points from the study as a whole: Seropositivity was recorded at baseline in only a handful of AZD1222 recipients. Mostly white British, mostly female donors; authors suggested clonal diversity may be underestimated.

Repertoires were generated with immunoSEQ multiplex PCR, while TCRdb's copy carries only in-frame clones and drops some. The sample shows 96,000 or so clones, roughly 90% of them seen only once. With 7 bases removed from V and 5 bases from J, the gap between germline ends came to 12 bases. The CDR3 runs 14 residues. Per germline, CDR1 LNHDA and CDR2 SQIVND (reference sequence). Points on this clone: Antigen: not known.

J is TRBJ1-6 and V is TRBV19; possibly TRBD1 for D (5 bases). The sequence derives from an adult in good health. The sequencing used peripheral blood, collected on day 0 of AZD1222 vaccination. The CDR3 reads CASTAGTNNSPLHF. The DNA of the CDR3 is TGTGCCAGTACTGCCGGGACTAATAATTCACCCCTCCACTTT.